What follows are 22 T cell receptor beta chains derived from one specimen sequenced in a study of cytomegalovirus exposure and HLA in healthy donors. PCR primers comprised 60 Vbeta and 13 Jbeta primers. The method was immunoSEQ multiplex PCR; TCRdb's version includes in-frame clones alone and lacks a portion of them. Of approximately 170,000 clones listed, over 70% were seen once; the top ten hold approximately 6.8%. The source material was PBMCs. The receptors come from a woman between 40 and 50 years old in good health and CMV-seropositive.

The V and J genes are TRBV27 and TRBJ2-3; TRBD1 matches 7 bases. The V segment lost 5 bases and the J segment 1 base; nucleotides outside the gene matches: 9. This CDR3 is built from 16 residues. Germline lookup yields CDR1 MNHEY and CDR2 SMNVEV (reference sequence). CDR3 coding DNA: TGTGCCAGCAGTGGCACAGGGGTCATAGGCACAGATACGCAGTATTTT. Translating it yields CASSGTGVIGTDTQYF.

The V gene is TRBV28, the J gene TRBJ1-1; D unclear. CDR3 length equals 13 residues. Germline V gene lookup returns CDR1 MDHEN and CDR2 SYDVKM. V gave up 6 bases and J gave up 7 bases, with 15 bases separating them. The CDR3 DNA reads TGTGCCAGCAGCCGGCGGGAGCTAGGTGAAGCTTTCTTT. This sequence encodes CASSRRELGEAFF.

The chain carries TRBV7-9 and TRBJ2-7; possibly TRBD2 for D (5 bases). The germline V gene encodes CDR1 SEHNR and CDR2 FQNEAQ (reference sequence). The CDR3 runs 14 residues. V lost 6 bases and J 6 bases, leaving 18 bases between the germline ends. The CDR3 reads CASSQGLPSGEQYF. CDR3 DNA sequence: TGTGCCAGCAGTCAAGGACTGCCGTCGGGCGAGCAGTACTTC.

The rearrangement links TRBV25-1 to TRBJ2-3, with D tentatively TRBD2 (5 bases). The CDR3 runs 11 residues. Germline assignment: CDR1 MGHDK and CDR2 SYGVNS. V shed 10 bases and J shed 6 bases, with 11 bases lying between them. This CDR3 reads CATSRGDTQYF. The CDR3 DNA reads as TGTGCCACCTCCCGCGGGGATACGCAGTATTTT.

This clone was recorded a few times. The rearrangement uses TRBV19 and TRBJ2-6, with 7 positions matching TRBD1. V was pared by 4 bases and J by 1 base, with 1 base of the junction left unmatched. This CDR3 comprises 15 residues. Germline loops: CDR1 LNHDA, CDR2 SQIVND (reference sequence). The CDR3 nucleotides read TGTGCCAGTAGTACCAGGGGGTCTGGGGCCAACGTCCTGACTTTC. Its translation is CASSTRGSGANVLTF.

The CDR3 DNA reads TGTGCCAGCAGTCCTGGACAAGGCACAGATACGCAGTATTTT. Protein product: CASSPGQGTDTQYF. This sequence joins TRBV6-6 and TRBJ2-3; D possibly corresponds to TRBD1 (5 bases). V was pared by 5 bases and J by 1 base, with 10 bases between. The CDR3 consists of 14 residues. Germline CDR1 MNHNY, CDR2 SVGAGI (reference sequence).

The V call is TRBV28, the J call TRBJ2-1; D is perhaps TRBD1 (9 bases). The V end lost 7 bases, the J end lost 3 bases, and 28 bases lay between the germline ends. This CDR3 is built from 19 residues. Per germline, CDR1 MDHEN and CDR2 SYDVKM. The CDR3 region is CASNTGGQGAGAIYNEQFF. The CDR3 nucleotides are TGTGCCAGCAATACAGGGGGCCAGGGAGCGGGGGCTATCTACAATGAGCAGTTCTTC.

The chain joins TRBV5-4 to TRBJ2-1, with unresolved D. Between the trimmed V and J ends, which lost 5 bases and 10 bases, there was a span of 13 bases. Germline CDR1 reads SGHNT; CDR2 reads YYREEE (reference sequence). This CDR3 is 12 amino acids long. CDR3 loop: CASSRSPSEQFF. As DNA, the CDR3 is TGTGCCAGCAGTCGGTCTCCAAGCGAGCAGTTCTTC.

The rearrangement links TRBV9 to TRBJ1-1; 8 positions match TRBD1. Germline assignment: CDR1 SGDLS and CDR2 YYNGEE. This CDR3 region has 16 residues. Unmatched junction bases numbered 9, after V lost 3 bases and J lost 2 bases. CDR3 nucleotide sequence: TGTGCCAGCAGCGCCGCCGGGCAGGGGGCAAACACTGAAGCTTTCTTT. It codes for CASSAAGQGANTEAFF.

This chain links TRBV10-3 with TRBJ2-2, with D possibly TRBD2 on 5 matching bases. Trimming shortened V by 4 bases and J by 5 bases, and 14 bases separated the two germline ends. There are 15 residues in the CDR3. Germline V CDR1 and CDR2: ENHRY, SYGVKD. CDR3 sequence (DNA): TGTGCCATCAGTGTCGGTGTTCGGGGTACCGGGGAGCTGTTTTTT. It codes for CAISVGVRGTGELFF.

The chain uses TRBV18 and TRBJ2-5; 10 bases agree with TRBD2. V trimming: 1 base; J trimming: 9 bases; junction bases outside the gene matches: 20. CDR3 length: 19 amino acids. Germline V lookup: CDR1 KGHSH, CDR2 LQKENI. In nucleotides, the CDR3 is TGTGCCAGCTCACCACTGGACGGGGCGGAGCTAGCGGGGGCCTGGGCCCAGTACTTC. Amino acid sequence: CASSPLDGAELAGAWAQYF.

The chain has TRBV2 and TRBJ1-5; D unresolved. CDR1 is SNHLY, CDR2 FYNNEI, per germline. The CDR3 extends over 13 amino acids. V was cut by 1 base and J by 9 bases, with 10 bases left in between. DNA for the CDR3: TGTGCCAGCAGTGAAGGAGGGTCGAGGCCCCAGCATTTT. It encodes CASSEGGSRPQHF.

The chain links TRBV6-6 to TRBJ1-2; D unresolved. Germline assignment: CDR1 MNHNY and CDR2 SVGAGI (reference sequence). Trimming pared 2 bases from V and 0 bases from J, leaving 13 bases between. CDR3 size: 16 residues. The CDR3 region is CASSYGDRRTNYGYTF. The CDR3 coding sequence is TGTGCCAGCAGTTACGGCGATAGGAGAACTAACTATGGCTACACCTTC.

This rearrangement joins TRBV28 to TRBJ1-2; D is uncertain. V was shortened by 5 bases and J by 13 bases, with 17 bases between the two germline ends. Looked up from germline, CDR1 is MDHEN and CDR2 is SYDVKM. The CDR3 sequence is 12 residues long. Here the CDR3 reads CASSNGGWLSTF. DNA of the CDR3: TGTGCCAGCAGTAATGGCGGATGGCTTTCCACCTTC.

V is TRBV7-3 and J is TRBJ2-7; 8 positions agree with TRBD1. This CDR3 is 13 amino acids long. Germline trimming cut 3 bases from V and 6 bases from J; bases unmatched to any gene: 4. Looked up from germline, CDR1 is SGHTA and CDR2 is FQGTGA. CDR3 in DNA: TGTGCCAGCAGCTTCCGACAGGGGAGCGAGCAGTACTTC. Residues: CASSFRQGSEQYF.

In its sample, this clone was seen a few times. V gene TRBV29-1 combines with J gene TRBJ1-4; 10 nucleotides match TRBD1. The CDR3 has 14 residues. The J segment lost 7 bases and the V segment lost 6 bases, leaving 8 bases of the junction unmatched. Germline V CDR1 and CDR2: SQVTM, ANQGSEA. The CDR3 DNA reads as TGCAGCGTGGCTAGGACAGGGGGGAGTGAAAAACTGTTTTTT. Translated, it gives CSVARTGGSEKLFF. The full variable domain, rest sourced from reference TRBV29-1 and TRBJ1-4, is SAVISQKPSRDICQRGTSLTIQCQVDSQVTMMFWYRQQPGQSLTLIATANQGSEATYESGFVIDKFPISRPNLTFSTLTVSNMSPEDSSIYLCSVARTGGSEKLFFGSGTQLSVL.

This chain's CDR3 is CAWSGSGELFF. CDR3 DNA sequence: TGTGCCTGGAGTGGGAGTGGGGAGCTGTTTTTT. This rearrangement joins TRBV30 to TRBJ2-2, with unresolved D. This CDR3 region has 11 residues. CDR1 and CDR2 (germline): GTSNPN, SVGIG (reference sequence). Trimming took off 1 base at V and 8 bases at J, with 5 bases between the two ends.

This clone is a singleton in its sample. This chain links TRBV25-1 with TRBJ1-1, with unresolved D. The CDR3 covers 14 residues. V was trimmed by 6 bases and J by 6 bases, leaving 17 bases between them. Per the germline V gene, CDR1 is MGHDK and CDR2 is SYGVNS. CDR3 amino acids: CASSVKGWGAEAFF. The CDR3 nucleotides are TGTGCCAGCAGCGTAAAAGGGTGGGGAGCTGAAGCTTTCTTT.

The chain couples TRBV4-3 to TRBJ1-6; 9 bases match TRBD1. The CDR3 spans 15 residues. Germline CDR1 LGHNA, CDR2 YSLEER. The V and J ends lost 1 base and 10 bases, in that order; junction bases with no gene match: 5. The CDR3 DNA sequence: TGCGCCAGCAGCCAAGGGGACAGGGAGGGATCACCCCTCCACTTT. This sequence encodes CASSQGDREGSPLHF.

The CDR3, as DNA: TGCGCCAGCAGCTCGGGACAGGGGGCTCTGGAGGGCTACGAGCAGTACTTC. Translated, it gives CASSSGQGALEGYEQYF. The rearrangement uses TRBV5-1 and TRBJ2-7; 12 positions match TRBD1. The CDR3 is 17 amino acids. Germline V gene lookup returns CDR1 SGHRS and CDR2 YFSETQ. V lost 3 bases and J lost 3; bases outside the gene matches: 10.

The V and J genes are TRBV7-5 and TRBJ1-5; the table's D gene call, TRBD1, was not cross checked with the DNA. TRBV7-5 is listed as a pseudogene. The CDR3 sequence is 17 residues long. The DNA of the CDR3 is TGTGCCAGAAGCCCCACCGTACATCCGGCAGGCTATCAGCCCCAGCATTTT. Its translation is CARSPTVHPAGYQPQHF.

This chain joins TRBV6-5 and TRBJ1-5; D unresolved. Germline V lookup: CDR1 MNHEY, CDR2 SVGAGI. Trimming removed 5 bases at V and 6 bases at J, with 11 bases between. This CDR3 has 13 amino acids. CDR3 residues: CASSPSNSQPQHF. The CDR3 DNA follows: TGTGCCAGCAGTCCGTCGAACAGTCAGCCCCAGCATTTT.